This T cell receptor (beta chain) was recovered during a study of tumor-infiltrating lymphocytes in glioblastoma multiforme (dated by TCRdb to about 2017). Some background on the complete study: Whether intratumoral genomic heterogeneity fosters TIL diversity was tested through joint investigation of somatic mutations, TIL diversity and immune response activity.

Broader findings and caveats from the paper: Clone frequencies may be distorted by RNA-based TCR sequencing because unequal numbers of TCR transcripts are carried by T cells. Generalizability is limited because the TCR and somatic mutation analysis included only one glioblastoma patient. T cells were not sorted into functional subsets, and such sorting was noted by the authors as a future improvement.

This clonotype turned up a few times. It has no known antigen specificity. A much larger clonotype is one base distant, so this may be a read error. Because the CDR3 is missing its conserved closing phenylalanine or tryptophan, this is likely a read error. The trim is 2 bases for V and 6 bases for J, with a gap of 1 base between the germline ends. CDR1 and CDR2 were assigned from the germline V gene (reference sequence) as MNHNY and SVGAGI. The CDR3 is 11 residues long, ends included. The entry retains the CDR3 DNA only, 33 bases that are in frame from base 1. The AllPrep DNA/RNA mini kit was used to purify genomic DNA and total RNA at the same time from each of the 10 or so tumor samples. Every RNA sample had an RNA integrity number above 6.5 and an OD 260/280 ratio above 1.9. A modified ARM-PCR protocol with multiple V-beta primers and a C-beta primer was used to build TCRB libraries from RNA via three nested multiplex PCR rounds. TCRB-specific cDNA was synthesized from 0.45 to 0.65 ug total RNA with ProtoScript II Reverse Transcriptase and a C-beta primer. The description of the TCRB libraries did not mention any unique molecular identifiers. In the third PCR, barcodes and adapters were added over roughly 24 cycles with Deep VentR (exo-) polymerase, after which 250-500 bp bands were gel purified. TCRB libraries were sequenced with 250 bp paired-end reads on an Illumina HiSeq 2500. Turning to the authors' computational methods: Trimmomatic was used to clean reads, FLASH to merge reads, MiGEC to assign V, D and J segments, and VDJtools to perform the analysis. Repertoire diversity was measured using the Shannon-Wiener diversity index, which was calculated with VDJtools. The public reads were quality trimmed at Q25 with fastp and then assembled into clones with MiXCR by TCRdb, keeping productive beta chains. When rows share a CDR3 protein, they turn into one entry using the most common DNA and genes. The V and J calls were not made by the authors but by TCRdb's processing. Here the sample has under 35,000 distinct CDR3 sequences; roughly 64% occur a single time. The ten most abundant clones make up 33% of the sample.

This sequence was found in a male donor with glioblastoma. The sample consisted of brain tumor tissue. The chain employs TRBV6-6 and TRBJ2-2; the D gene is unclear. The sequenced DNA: TGTGCCAGCAGTTACCCCGGGGAGCTGTTTTCT. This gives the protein CASSYPGELFS.